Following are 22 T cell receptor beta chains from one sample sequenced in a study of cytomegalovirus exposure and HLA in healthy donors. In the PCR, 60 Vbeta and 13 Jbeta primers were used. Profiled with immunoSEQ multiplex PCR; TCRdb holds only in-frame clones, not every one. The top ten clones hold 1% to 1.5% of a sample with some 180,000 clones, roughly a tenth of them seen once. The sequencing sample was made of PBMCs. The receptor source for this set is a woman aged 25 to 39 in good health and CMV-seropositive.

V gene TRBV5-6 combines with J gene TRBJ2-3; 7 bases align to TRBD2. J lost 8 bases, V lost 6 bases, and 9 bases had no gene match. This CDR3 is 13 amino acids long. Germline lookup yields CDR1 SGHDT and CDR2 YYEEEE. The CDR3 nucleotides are TGTGCCAGCACCGGACTAGGCTATGGTACGCAGTATTTT. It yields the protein CASTGLGYGTQYF.

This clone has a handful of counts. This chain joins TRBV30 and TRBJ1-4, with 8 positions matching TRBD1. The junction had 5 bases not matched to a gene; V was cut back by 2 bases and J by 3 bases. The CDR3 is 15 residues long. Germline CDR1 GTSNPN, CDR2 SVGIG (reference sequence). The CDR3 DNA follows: TGTGCCTGGAGTCCCCGGGACAGGTCTAATGAAAAACTGTTTTTT. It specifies CAWSPRDRSNEKLFF.

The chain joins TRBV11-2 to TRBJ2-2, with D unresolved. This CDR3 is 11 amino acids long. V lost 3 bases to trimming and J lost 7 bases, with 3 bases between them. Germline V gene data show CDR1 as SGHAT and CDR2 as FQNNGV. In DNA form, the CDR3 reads TGTGCCAGCAGCTTTTACGGGGAGCTGTTTTTT. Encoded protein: CASSFYGELFF.

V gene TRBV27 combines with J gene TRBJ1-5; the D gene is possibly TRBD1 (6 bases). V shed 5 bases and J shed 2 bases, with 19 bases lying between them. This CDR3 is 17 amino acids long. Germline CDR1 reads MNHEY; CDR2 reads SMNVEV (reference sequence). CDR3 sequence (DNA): TGTGCCAGCAGTCCAACTTACAGGGTGAGTGGCAATCAGCCCCAGCATTTT. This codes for CASSPTYRVSGNQPQHF.

CDR3: CASIQRDTDTQYF. Here the CDR3 DNA reads TGTGCCAGTATCCAGAGGGACACAGATACGCAGTATTTT. The chain links TRBV19 to TRBJ2-3, with D possibly being TRBD2 (5 bases). Germline CDR1 is LNHDA and CDR2 is SQIVND (reference sequence). CDR3 length equals 13 residues. Trimming pared 7 bases from V and 2 bases from J, leaving 10 bases between.

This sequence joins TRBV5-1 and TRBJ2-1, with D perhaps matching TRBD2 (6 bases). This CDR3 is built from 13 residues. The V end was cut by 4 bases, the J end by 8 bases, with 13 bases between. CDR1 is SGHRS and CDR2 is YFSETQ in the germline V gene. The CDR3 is CASSPGVRDEQFF. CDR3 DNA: TGCGCCAGCAGCCCGGGAGTTAGGGATGAGCAGTTCTTC. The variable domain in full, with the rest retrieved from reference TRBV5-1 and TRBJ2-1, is KAGVTQTPRYLIKTRGQQVTLSCSPISGHRSVSWYQQTPGQGLQFLFEYFSETQRNKGNFPGRFSGRQFSNSRSEMNVSTLELGDSALYLCASSPGVRDEQFFGPGTRLTVL.

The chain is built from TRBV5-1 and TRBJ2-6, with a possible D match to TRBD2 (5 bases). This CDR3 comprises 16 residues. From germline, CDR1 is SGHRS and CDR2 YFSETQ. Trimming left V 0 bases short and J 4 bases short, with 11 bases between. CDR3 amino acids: CASSLDGGGGANVLTF. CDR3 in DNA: TGCGCCAGCAGCTTGGACGGAGGTGGAGGGGCCAACGTCCTGACTTTC.

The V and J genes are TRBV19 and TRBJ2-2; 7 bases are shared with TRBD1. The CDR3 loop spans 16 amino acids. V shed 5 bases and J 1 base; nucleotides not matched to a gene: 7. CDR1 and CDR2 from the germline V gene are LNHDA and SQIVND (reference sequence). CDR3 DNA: TGTGCCAGTAGTGCGCCCGGGACAGTGAACACCGGGGAGCTGTTTTTT. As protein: CASSAPGTVNTGELFF.

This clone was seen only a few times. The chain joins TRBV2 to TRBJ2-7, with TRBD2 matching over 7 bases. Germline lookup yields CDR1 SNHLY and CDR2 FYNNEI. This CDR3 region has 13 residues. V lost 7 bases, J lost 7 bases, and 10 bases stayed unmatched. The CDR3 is CASTASQGLEQYF. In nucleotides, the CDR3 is TGTGCCAGCACGGCCTCCCAGGGACTAGAGCAGTACTTC.

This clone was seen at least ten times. The CDR3 here is CASSEAWGLAGGDEQYF. DNA for the CDR3: TGTGCCAGCAGTGAAGCGTGGGGGCTAGCGGGAGGAGACGAGCAGTACTTC. The V call is TRBV6-1, the J call TRBJ2-7, with 11 bases lining up with TRBD2. CDR1 and CDR2 (germline): MNHNS, SASEGT. V was clipped by 0 bases and J by 5 bases; unmatched bases: 9. This CDR3 contains 17 residues.

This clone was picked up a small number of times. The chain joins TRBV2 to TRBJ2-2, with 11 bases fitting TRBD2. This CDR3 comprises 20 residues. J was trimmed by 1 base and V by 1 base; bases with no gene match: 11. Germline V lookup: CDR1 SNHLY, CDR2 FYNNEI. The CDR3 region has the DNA TGTGCCAGCAGTGAAGTTTCGTGGGGACTAGCGGAGATGAACACCGGGGAGCTGTTTTTT. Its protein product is CASSEVSWGLAEMNTGELFF.

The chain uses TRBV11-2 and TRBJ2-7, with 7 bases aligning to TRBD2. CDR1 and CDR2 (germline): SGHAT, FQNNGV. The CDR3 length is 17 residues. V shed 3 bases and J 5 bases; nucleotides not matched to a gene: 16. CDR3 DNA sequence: TGTGCCAGCAGCTTCTTATGGGCGGGAGCGGACGGTGACGAGCAGTACTTC. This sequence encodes CASSFLWAGADGDEQYF. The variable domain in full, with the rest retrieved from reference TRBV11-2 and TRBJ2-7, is EAGVAQSPRYKIIEKRQSVAFWCNPISGHATLYWYQQILGQGPKLLIQFQNNGVVDDSQLPKDRFSAERLKGVDSTLKIQPAKLEDSAVYLCASSFLWAGADGDEQYFGPGTRLTVT.

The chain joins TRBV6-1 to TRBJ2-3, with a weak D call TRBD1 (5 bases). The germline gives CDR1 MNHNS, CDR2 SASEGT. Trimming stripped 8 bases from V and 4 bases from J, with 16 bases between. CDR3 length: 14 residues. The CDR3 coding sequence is TGTGCCAGCCGTATAGGTCCAGGGCCAGATACGCAGTATTTT. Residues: CASRIGPGPDTQYF.

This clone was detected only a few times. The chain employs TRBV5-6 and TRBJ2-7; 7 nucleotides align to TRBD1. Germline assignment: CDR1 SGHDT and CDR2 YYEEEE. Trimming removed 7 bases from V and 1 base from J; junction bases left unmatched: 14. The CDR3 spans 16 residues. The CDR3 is CASGRQGFAPSYEQYF. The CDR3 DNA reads TGTGCCAGCGGACGACAGGGTTTCGCTCCATCCTACGAGCAGTACTTC.

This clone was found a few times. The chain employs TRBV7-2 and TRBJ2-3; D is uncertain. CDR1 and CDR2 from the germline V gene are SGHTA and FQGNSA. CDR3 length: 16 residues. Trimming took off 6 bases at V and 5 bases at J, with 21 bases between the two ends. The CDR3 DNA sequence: TGTGCCAGCAGTTCCGCCCAGCGAGAGTCCAGAGATACGCAGTATTTT. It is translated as CASSSAQRESRDTQYF.

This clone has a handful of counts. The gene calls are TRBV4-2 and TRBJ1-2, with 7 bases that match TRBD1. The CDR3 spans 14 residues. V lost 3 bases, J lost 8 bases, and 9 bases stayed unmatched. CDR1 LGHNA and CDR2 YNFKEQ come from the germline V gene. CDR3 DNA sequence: TGTGCCAGCAGCCATCATCAGGGGGATGAGGGCTACACCTTC. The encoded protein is CASSHHQGDEGYTF.

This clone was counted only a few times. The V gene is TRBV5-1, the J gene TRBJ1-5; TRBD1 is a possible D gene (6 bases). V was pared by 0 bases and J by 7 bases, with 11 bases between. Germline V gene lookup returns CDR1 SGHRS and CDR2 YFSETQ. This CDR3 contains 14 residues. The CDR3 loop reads CASSLAGGEQPQHF. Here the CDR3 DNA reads TGCGCCAGCAGCTTGGCGGGGGGCGAACAGCCCCAGCATTTT.

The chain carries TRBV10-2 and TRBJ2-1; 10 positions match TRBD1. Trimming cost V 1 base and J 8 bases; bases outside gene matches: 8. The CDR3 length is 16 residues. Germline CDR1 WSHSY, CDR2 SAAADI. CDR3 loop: CASSEWGTGDPDEQFF. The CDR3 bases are TGCGCCAGCAGTGAGTGGGGGACAGGGGACCCTGATGAGCAGTTCTTC.

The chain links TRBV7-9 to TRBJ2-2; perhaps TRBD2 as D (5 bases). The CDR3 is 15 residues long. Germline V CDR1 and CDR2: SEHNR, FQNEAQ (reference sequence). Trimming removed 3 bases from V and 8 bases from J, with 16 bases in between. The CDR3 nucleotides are TGTGCCAGCAGCTTTCCCGAGGGTAGTGCTGGGGAGCTGTTTTTT. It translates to CASSFPEGSAGELFF.

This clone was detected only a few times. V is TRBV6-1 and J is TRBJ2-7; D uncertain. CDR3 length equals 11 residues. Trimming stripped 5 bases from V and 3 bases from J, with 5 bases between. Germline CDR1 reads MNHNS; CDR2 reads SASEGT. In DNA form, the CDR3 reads TGTGCCAGCAGTAACTACTACGAGCAGTACTTC. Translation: CASSNYYEQYF.

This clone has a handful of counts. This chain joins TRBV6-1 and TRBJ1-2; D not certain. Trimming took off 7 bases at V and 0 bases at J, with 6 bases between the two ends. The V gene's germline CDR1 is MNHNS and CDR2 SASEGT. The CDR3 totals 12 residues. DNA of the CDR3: TGTGCCAGCAATCCAGCTAACTATGGCTACACCTTC. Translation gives CASNPANYGYTF.

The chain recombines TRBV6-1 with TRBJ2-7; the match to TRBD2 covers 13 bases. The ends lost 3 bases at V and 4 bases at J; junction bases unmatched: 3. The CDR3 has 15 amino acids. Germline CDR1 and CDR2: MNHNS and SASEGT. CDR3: CASSEWTSGRYEQYF. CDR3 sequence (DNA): TGTGCCAGCAGTGAGTGGACTAGCGGGAGATACGAGCAGTACTTC.